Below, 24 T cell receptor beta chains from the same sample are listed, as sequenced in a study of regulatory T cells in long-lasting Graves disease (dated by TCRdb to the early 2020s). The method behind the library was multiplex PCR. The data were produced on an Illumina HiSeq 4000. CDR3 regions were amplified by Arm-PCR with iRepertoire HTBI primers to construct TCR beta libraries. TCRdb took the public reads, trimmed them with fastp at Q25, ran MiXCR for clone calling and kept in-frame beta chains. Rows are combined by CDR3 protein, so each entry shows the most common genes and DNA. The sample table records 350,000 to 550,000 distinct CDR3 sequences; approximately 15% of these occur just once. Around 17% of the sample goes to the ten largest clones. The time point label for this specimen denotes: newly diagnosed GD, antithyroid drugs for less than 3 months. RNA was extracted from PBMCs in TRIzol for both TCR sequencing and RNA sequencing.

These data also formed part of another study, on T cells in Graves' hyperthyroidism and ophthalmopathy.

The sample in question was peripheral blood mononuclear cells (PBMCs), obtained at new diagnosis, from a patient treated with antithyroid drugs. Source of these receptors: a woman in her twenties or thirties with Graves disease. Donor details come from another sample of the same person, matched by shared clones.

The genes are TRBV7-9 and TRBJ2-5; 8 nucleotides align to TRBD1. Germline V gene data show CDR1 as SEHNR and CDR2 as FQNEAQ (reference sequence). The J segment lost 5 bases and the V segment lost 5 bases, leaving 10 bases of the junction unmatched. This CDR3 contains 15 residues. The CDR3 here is CASSPPETGEETQYF. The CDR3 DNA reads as TGTGCCAGCAGCCCACCAGAGACAGGGGAGGAGACCCAGTACTTC.

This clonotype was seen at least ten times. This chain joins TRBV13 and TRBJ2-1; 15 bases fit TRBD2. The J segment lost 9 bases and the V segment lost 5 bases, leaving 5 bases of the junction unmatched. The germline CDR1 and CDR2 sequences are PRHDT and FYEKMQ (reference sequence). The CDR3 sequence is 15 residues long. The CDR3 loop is CASSERTSGGGEQFF. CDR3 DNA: TGTGCCAGCAGCGAAAGGACTAGCGGGGGGGGTGAGCAGTTCTTC.

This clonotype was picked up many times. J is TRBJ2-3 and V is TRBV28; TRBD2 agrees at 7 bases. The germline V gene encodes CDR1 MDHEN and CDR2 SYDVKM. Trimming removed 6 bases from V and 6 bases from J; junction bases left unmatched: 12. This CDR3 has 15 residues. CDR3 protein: CASSEGPGRGDTQYF. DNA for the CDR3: TGTGCCAGCAGCGAGGGACCGGGGCGGGGGGATACGCAGTATTTT.

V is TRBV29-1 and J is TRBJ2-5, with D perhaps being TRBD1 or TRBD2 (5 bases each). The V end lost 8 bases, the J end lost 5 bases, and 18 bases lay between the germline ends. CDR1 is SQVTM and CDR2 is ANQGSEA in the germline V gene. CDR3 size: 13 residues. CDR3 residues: CSYGRGWGETQYF. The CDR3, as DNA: TGCAGCTACGGTAGAGGATGGGGGGAGACCCAGTACTTC. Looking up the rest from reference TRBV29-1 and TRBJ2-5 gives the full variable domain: SAVISQKPSRDICQRGTSLTIQCQVDSQVTMMFWYRQQPGQSLTLIATANQGSEATYESGFVIDKFPISRPNLTFSTLTVSNMSPEDSSIYLCSYGRGWGETQYFGPGTRLLVL.

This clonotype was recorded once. The CDR3: CASKRSTTNEKLFF. CDR3 nucleotide sequence: TGTGCCAGCAAGAGGTCGACAACTAATGAAAAACTGTTTTTT. The chain recombines TRBV2 with TRBJ1-4, with D hard to call. This CDR3 contains 14 residues. CDR1 is SNHLY, CDR2 FYNNEI, per germline. V lost 7 bases and J lost 0, with 9 bases in between.

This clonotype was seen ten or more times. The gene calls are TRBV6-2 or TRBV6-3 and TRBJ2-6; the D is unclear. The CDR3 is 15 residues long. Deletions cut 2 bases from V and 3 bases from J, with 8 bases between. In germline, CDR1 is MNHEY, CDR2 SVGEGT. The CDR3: CASSYVPSGANVLTF. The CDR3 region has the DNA TGTGCCAGCAGTTACGTTCCAAGTGGGGCCAACGTCCTGACTTTC.

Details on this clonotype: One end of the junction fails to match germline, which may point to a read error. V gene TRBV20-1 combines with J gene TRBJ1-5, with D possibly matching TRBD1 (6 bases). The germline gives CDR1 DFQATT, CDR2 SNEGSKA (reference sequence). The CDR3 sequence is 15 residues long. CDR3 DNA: TGCAGTGCTAGGGGGGGGGCGCACCCCAATCGGCCCCAGCATTTT. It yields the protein CSARGGAHPNRPQHF.

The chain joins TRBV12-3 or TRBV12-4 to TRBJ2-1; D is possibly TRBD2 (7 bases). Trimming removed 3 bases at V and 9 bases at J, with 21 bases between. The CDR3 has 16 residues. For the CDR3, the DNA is TGTGCCAGCAGTTTGGGACGGACCCCGAGGGGGGGTGAGCAGTTCTTC. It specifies CASSLGRTPRGGEQFF.

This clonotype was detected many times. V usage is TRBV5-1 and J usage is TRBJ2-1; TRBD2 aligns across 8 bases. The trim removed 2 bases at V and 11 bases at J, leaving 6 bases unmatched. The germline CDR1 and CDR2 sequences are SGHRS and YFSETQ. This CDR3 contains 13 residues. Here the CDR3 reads CASSLEGLAQQFF. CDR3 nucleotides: TGCGCCAGCAGCTTAGAAGGACTAGCTCAGCAGTTCTTC.

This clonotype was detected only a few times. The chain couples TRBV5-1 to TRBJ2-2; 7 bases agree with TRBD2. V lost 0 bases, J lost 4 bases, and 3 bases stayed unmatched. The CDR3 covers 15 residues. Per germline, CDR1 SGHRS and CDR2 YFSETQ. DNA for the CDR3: TGCGCCAGCAGCTTGGGGAGGACTAGCACCGGGGAGCTGTTTTTT. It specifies CASSLGRTSTGELFF.

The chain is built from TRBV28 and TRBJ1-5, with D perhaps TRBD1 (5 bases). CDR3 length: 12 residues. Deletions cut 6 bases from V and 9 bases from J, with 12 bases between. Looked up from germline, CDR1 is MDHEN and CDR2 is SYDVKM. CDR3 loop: CASRPEGRPQHF. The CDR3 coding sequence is TGTGCCAGCAGGCCGGAGGGGCGGCCCCAGCATTTT.

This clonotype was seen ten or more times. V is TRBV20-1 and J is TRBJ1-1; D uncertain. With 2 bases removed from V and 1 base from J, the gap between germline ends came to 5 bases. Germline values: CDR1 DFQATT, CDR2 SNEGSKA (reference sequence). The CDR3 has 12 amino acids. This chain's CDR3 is CSARRANTEAFF. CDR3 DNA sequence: TGCAGTGCTAGACGGGCGAACACTGAAGCTTTCTTT.

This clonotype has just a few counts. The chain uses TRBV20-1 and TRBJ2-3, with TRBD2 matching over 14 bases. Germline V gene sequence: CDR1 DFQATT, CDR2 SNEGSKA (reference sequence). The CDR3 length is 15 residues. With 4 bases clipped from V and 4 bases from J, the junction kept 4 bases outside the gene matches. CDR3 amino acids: CSATGTSGSSDTQYF. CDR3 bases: TGCAGTGCTACAGGGACTAGCGGGAGTTCAGATACGCAGTATTTT.

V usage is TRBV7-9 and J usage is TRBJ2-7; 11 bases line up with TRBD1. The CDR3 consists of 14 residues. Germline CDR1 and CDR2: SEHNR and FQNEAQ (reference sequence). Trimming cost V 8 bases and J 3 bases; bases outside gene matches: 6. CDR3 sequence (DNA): TGTGCCAGCGGGACCGGGACAGGGGGCTACGAGCAGTACTTC. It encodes CASGTGTGGYEQYF.

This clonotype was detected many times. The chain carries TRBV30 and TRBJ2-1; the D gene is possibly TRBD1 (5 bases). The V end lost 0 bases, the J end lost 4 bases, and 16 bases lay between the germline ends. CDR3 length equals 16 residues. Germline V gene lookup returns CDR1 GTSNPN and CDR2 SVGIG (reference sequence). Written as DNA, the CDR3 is TGTGCCTGGAGTGTACTTGTCAGGGCAACTTACAATGAGCAGTTCTTC. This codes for CAWSVLVRATYNEQFF.

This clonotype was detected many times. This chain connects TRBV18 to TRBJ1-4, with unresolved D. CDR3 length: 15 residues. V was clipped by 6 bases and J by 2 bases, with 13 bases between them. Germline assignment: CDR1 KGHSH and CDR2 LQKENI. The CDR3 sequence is CASSRQEGTNEKLFF. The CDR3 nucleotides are TGTGCCAGCTCTCGGCAAGAAGGGACTAATGAAAAACTGTTTTTT.

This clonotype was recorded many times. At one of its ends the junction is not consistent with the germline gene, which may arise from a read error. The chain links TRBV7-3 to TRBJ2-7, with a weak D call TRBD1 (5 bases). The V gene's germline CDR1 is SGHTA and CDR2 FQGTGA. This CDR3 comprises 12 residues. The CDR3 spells CASSLTQGEQYF. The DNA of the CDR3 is TGTGCCAGCAGCCTAACCCAGGGAGAGCAGTACTTC.

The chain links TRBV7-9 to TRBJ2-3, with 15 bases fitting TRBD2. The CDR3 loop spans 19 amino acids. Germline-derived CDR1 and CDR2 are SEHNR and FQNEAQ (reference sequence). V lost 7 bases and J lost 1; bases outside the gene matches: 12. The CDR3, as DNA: TGTGCCAGCACCATTCTGCGGACTAGCGGGAGGGTGGGCACAGATACGCAGTATTTT. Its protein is CASTILRTSGRVGTDTQYF.

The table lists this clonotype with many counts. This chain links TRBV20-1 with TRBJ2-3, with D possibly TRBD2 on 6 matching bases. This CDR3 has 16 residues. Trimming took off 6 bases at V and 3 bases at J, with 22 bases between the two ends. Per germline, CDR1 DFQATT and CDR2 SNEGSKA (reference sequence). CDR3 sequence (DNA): TGCAGTGCGACACCAGGGACCGGGAGAGGTACAGATACGCAGTATTTT. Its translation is CSATPGTGRGTDTQYF.

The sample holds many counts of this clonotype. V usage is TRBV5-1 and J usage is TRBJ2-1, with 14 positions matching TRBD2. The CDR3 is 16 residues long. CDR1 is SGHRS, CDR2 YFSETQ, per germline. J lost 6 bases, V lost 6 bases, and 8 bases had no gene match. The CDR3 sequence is CASNAGLAGGPNEQFF. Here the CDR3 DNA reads TGCGCCAGCAACGCCGGACTAGCGGGAGGCCCCAATGAGCAGTTCTTC.

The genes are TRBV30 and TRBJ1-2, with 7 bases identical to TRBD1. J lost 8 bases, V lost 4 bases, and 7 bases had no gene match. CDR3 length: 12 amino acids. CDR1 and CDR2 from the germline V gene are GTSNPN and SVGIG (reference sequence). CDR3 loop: CAWTRDSGGYTF. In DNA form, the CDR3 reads TGTGCCTGGACCCGGGACAGCGGGGGCTACACCTTC.

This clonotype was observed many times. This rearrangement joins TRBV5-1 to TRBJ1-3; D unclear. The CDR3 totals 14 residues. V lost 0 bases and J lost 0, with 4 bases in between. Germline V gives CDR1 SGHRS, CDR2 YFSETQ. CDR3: CASSLGNSGNTIYF. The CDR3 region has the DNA TGCGCCAGCAGCTTGGGGAACTCTGGAAACACCATATATTTT.

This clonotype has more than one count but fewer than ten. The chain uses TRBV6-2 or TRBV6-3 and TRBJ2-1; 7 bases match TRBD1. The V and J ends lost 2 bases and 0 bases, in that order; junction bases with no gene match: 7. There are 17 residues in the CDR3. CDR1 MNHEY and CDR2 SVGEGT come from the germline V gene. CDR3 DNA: TGTGCCAGCAGTTACCCTTTACAGGGGAGCTCCTACAATGAGCAGTTCTTC. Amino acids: CASSYPLQGSSYNEQFF.

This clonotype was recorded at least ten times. Here the CDR3 reads CASSAGRSSYEQYF. CDR3 sequence (DNA): TGTGCCAGCAGCGCGGGACGGAGCTCCTACGAGCAGTACTTC. This chain links TRBV6-1 with TRBJ2-7, with D possibly being TRBD2 (6 bases). CDR1 and CDR2 (germline): MNHNS, SASEGT. V lost 6 bases and J lost 0, with 12 bases in between. CDR3 size: 14 residues.